Each of the 32 T cell receptor beta chains below was sequenced from the same sample in a study of molecular identifiers for immune sequencing clone quantification. TCRdb reanalysed the PCR reads using MiXCR and keeps one entry per CDR3 protein. The profile shows 85,000 to 90,000 distinct CDR3 sequences, around 25% of them singletons. The sequenced sample was naive CD8+ T cells from blood, with Jurkat cell RNA spiked in. The sample's subset: FACS-sorted CD8+CD4-CCR7+CD45RA+ naive T cells. The receptors were sampled from a human donor in good health. Some libraries in this study had Jurkat cell RNA spiked in.

This clonotype has more than one count but fewer than ten. CDR3: CASSDIYNEQFF. CDR3 DNA sequence: TGTGCCAGCAGCGATATCTACAATGAGCAGTTCTTC. The J gene is TRBJ2-1, the V gene TRBV7-9; D not resolved. Trimming shortened V by 5 bases and J by 3 bases, and 5 bases separated the two germline ends. CDR1 and CDR2 from the germline V gene are SEHNR and FQNEAQ (reference sequence). The CDR3 length is 12 residues.

In the case of this clonotype: This could be a read error, since a much larger clone is one nucleotide away. The rearrangement links TRBV12-3 or TRBV12-4 to TRBJ2-3; no clear D. The CDR3 spans 12 residues. Trimming shortened V by 4 bases and J by 11 bases, and 13 bases separated the two germline ends. CDR3 coding DNA: TGTGCCAGCAGTTCGACTCGAGTCGAGCAGTATTTT. Its protein product is CASSSTRVEQYF.

This clonotype appeared many times. The rearrangement links TRBV7-8 to TRBJ2-3, with D maybe TRBD2 (6 bases). The CDR3 has 14 residues. The V and J ends lost 5 bases and 2 bases respectively, with 11 bases between them. Germline values: CDR1 SGHVS, CDR2 FQNEAQ. CDR3 in amino acids: CASSPAGYTDTQYF. CDR3 nucleotide sequence: TGTGCCAGCAGCCCAGCGGGCTACACAGATACGCAGTATTTT. The variable domain in full, completed from reference TRBV7-8 and TRBJ2-3, reads GAGVSQSPRYKVAKRGQDVALRCDPISGHVSLFWYQQALGQGPEFLTYFQNEAQLDKSGLPSDRFFAERPEGSVSTLKIQRTQQEDSAVYLCASSPAGYTDTQYFGPGTRLTVL.

V gene TRBV4-3 combines with J gene TRBJ2-7; 10 nucleotides match TRBD2. Losses at the gene ends were 0 bases for V and 2 bases for J; bases not matched to a gene: 7. CDR3 size: 17 residues. Germline CDR1 is LGHNA and CDR2 is YSLEER. CDR3: CASSQEVAGGSTYEQYF. For the CDR3, the DNA is TGCGCCAGCAGCCAAGAAGTAGCGGGAGGTTCGACCTACGAGCAGTACTTC.

The chain combines TRBV19 with TRBJ2-2, with no clear D. Germline V lookup: CDR1 LNHDA, CDR2 SQIVND (reference sequence). V was clipped by 11 bases and J by 4 bases, with 14 bases between them. This CDR3 has 13 residues. The CDR3 nucleotides read TGTGCCTCTTACGCGGCTATCACCGGGGAGCTGTTTTTT. Its translation is CASYAAITGELFF.

Comments on this clonotype: A read error may account for a junction end that differs from germline. The J gene is TRBJ2-2, the V gene TRBV19; a weak D match, TRBD2 (6 bases). The CDR3 sequence is 15 residues long. CDR1 is LNHDA and CDR2 is SQIVND in the germline V gene (reference sequence). CDR3 residues: CASQTGTRGTGELSF. In DNA form, the CDR3 reads TGTGCCAGCCAAACCGGGACCCGGGGGACCGGGGAGCTGTCTTTT. Combining the CDR3 with reference TRBV19 and TRBJ2-2 gives the whole variable domain DGGITQSPKYLFRKEGQNVTLSCEQNLNHDAMYWYRQDPGQGLRLIYYSQIVNDFQKGDIAEGYSVSREKKESFPLTVTSAQKNPTAFYLCASQTGTRGTGELSFGEGSRLTVL.

To note about this clonotype: A single base separates this from a much larger clone, so it may be a read error. The rearrangement links TRBV6-5 to TRBJ2-1; D gene unclear. The CDR3 extends over 16 amino acids. Germline lookup yields CDR1 MNHEY and CDR2 SVGAGI. With 4 bases removed from V and 6 bases from J, the gap between germline ends came to 19 bases. CDR3 nucleotide sequence: TGTGCCAGCAGTTGCTCAAGGGTTGGGTCGGGCAATGAGCAGTTCTTC. Its protein product is CASSCSRVGSGNEQFF.

The chain employs TRBV9 and TRBJ1-1; D is perhaps TRBD1 (6 bases). The CDR3 spans 13 residues. V shed 1 base and J shed 4 bases, with 8 bases lying between them. Per germline, CDR1 SGDLS and CDR2 YYNGEE. CDR3 loop: CASSVTGSTEAFF. CDR3 in DNA: TGTGCCAGCAGCGTAACAGGGTCCACTGAAGCTTTCTTT.

The chain carries TRBV27 and TRBJ2-7, with 8 bases aligning to TRBD2. This CDR3 is built from 15 residues. Germline lookup yields CDR1 MNHEY and CDR2 SMNVEV (reference sequence). The ends lost 2 bases at V and 2 bases at J; junction bases unmatched: 5. This CDR3 is CASSLTSGRTYEQYF. CDR3 sequence (DNA): TGTGCCAGCAGTTTAACCAGCGGGAGAACCTACGAGCAGTACTTC.

About this clonotype: A much more abundant neighbour one base away suggests this may be a read error. The rearrangement links TRBV7-3 to TRBJ2-3; 9 bases align to TRBD2. Germline CDR1 and CDR2: SGHTA and FQGTGA. V lost 8 bases to trimming and J lost 4 bases; unmatched junction nucleotides: 7. The CDR3 spans 14 residues. The CDR3 is CASCSAGGADTQYF. DNA for the CDR3: TGTGCCAGCTGCTCAGCGGGAGGAGCAGATACGCAGTATTTT.

This clonotype was detected a few times. The chain has TRBV7-9 and TRBJ1-5, with D hard to call. CDR3 length equals 13 residues. Germline values: CDR1 SEHNR, CDR2 FQNEAQ (reference sequence). V was cut by 4 bases and J by 5 bases, with 9 bases left in between. CDR3 in amino acids: CASSSWADQPQHF. The CDR3 DNA follows: TGTGCCAGCAGCTCATGGGCTGATCAGCCCCAGCATTTT.

This clonotype was recorded at least ten times. The V gene is TRBV6-5, the J gene TRBJ2-7, with 7 nucleotides matching TRBD1. This CDR3 spans 16 amino acids. The ends lost 6 bases at V and 1 base at J; junction bases unmatched: 12. Germline lookup yields CDR1 MNHEY and CDR2 SVGAGI. The CDR3 nucleotides are TGTGCCAGCAGCCCCGCTCCGGGACAGCTATCCTACGAGCAGTACTTC. This translates into CASSPAPGQLSYEQYF.

Turning to this clonotype: One junction end disagrees with the germline gene, perhaps due to a read error. The chain joins TRBV19 to TRBJ1-1, with TRBD1 matching over 8 bases. The germline V gene has CDR1 LNHDA and CDR2 SQIVND (reference sequence). The CDR3 has 14 residues. CDR3 region: CASGYQGAGTEAFF. The DNA of the CDR3 is TGTGCCAGTGGTTACCAGGGGGCCGGCACTGAAGCCTTCTTT.

This sequence joins TRBV4-1 and TRBJ2-3; 7 bases are a match to TRBD1. Germline values: CDR1 MGHRA, CDR2 YSYEKL. CDR3 length equals 15 residues. V shed 7 bases, J shed 3 bases, and the junction held 10 bases outside the gene matches. The CDR3 sequence: CASTRTDRATDTQYF. The DNA of the CDR3 is TGCGCCAGCACCCGGACCGACAGGGCAACAGATACGCAGTATTTT.

This clonotype appeared a few times. The chain employs TRBV10-2 and TRBJ2-1; D may be TRBD1 (5 bases). The CDR3 loop spans 14 amino acids. The germline gives CDR1 WSHSY, CDR2 SAAADI. Trimming removed 6 bases from V and 7 bases from J, with 16 bases in between. CDR3 nucleotides: TGCGCCAGCAGCCTCGGACACCGTCCGAATGAGCAGTTCTTC. This gives the protein CASSLGHRPNEQFF.

In this sample, this clonotype turned up many times. The chain combines TRBV6-2 or TRBV6-3 with TRBJ2-7; tentative D call: TRBD2 (5 bases). The CDR3 consists of 14 residues. Germline V gives CDR1 MNHEY, CDR2 SVGEGT. Deletions cut 8 bases from V and 3 bases from J, with 17 bases between. The CDR3 region is CASRAWGEDYEQYF. Written as DNA, the CDR3 is TGTGCCAGCCGGGCCTGGGGAGAGGACTACGAGCAGTACTTC.

The chain uses TRBV2 and TRBJ2-2; D gene uncertain. Per the germline V gene, CDR1 is SNHLY and CDR2 is FYNNEI. V shed 3 bases and J shed 2 bases, with 4 bases lying between them. This CDR3 is built from 13 residues. In DNA form, the CDR3 reads TGTGCCAGCAGTGAGCCAAACACCGGGGAGCTGTTTTTT. Translated, it gives CASSEPNTGELFF. Supplemented by reference TRBV2 and TRBJ2-2, the full variable domain reads EPEVTQTPSHQVTQMGQEVILRCVPISNHLYFYWYRQILGQKVEFLVSFYNNEISEKSEIFDDQFSVERPDGSNFTLKIRSTKLEDSAMYFCASSEPNTGELFFGEGSRLTVL.

The V and J genes are TRBV6-2 or TRBV6-3 and TRBJ2-7; D gene uncertain. V was trimmed by 2 bases and J by 4 bases, leaving 6 bases between them. Germline CDR1 reads MNHEY; CDR2 reads SVGEGT. The CDR3 runs to 12 residues. CDR3 bases: TGTGCCAGCAGTTACGTCCCATACGAGCAGTACTTC. This codes for CASSYVPYEQYF.

This clonotype occurred a few times. J is TRBJ2-7 and V is TRBV6-2 or TRBV6-3, with TRBD2 matching 12 bases. The V gene end was trimmed by 2 bases and the J gene end by 5 bases; junction bases not matched to a gene: 4. CDR3 size: 15 residues. CDR1 and CDR2 (germline): MNHEY, SVGEGT. The CDR3 DNA follows: TGTGCCAGCAGTTACGCTAGCGGGGGGGTCGACGAGCAGTACTTC. This encodes CASSYASGGVDEQYF.

This chain uses TRBV19 with TRBJ2-1, with no clear D. Germline V gene data show CDR1 as LNHDA and CDR2 as SQIVND (reference sequence). The V end was cut by 5 bases, the J end by 0 bases, with 11 bases between. The CDR3 spans 15 residues. CDR3 amino acids: CASSPSWGSYNEQFF. CDR3 DNA: TGTGCCAGTAGTCCATCTTGGGGCTCCTACAATGAGCAGTTCTTC.

This clonotype was observed at least ten times. The V and J genes are TRBV4-3 and TRBJ2-3; no clear D gene. This CDR3 has 17 amino acids. From germline, CDR1 is LGHNA and CDR2 YSLEER. V was pared by 3 bases and J by 6 bases, with 22 bases between. CDR3 bases: TGCGCCAGCAGCCAGCTAAGGGAACTTATCCTGGGGGATACGCAGTATTTT. Amino acids: CASSQLRELILGDTQYF.

This clonotype appeared a few times. The chain carries TRBV12-3 or TRBV12-4 and TRBJ1-5; weak D call: TRBD1 (5 bases). Trimming shortened V by 3 bases and J by 6 bases, and 9 bases separated the two germline ends. The CDR3 covers 13 residues. The CDR3 reads CASSFGGIQPQHF. The CDR3 DNA is TGTGCCAGCAGTTTTGGGGGGATTCAGCCCCAGCATTTT.

This clonotype has a count of ten or more. The V gene is TRBV30, the J gene TRBJ2-3; 10 positions agree with TRBD2. The CDR3 spans 14 residues. Germline values: CDR1 GTSNPN, CDR2 SVGIG (reference sequence). V shed 1 base and J 3 bases; nucleotides not matched to a gene: 1. The CDR3 DNA is TGTGCCTGGAGTGCGACTAGCGGGACAGATACGCAGTATTTT. Amino acids: CAWSATSGTDTQYF.

The table lists this clonotype with many counts. The V gene is TRBV28, the J gene TRBJ2-3; 7 positions match TRBD2. The CDR3 is made up of 13 amino acids. V lost 11 bases to trimming and J lost 1 base; unmatched junction nucleotides: 6. Germline CDR1 and CDR2: MDHEN and SYDVKM. CDR3 sequence reads: CAWAGVGTDTQYF. As DNA, the CDR3 is TGTGCCTGGGCGGGAGTAGGCACAGATACGCAGTATTTT.

This clonotype was seen repeatedly, ten times or more. This rearrangement joins TRBV28 to TRBJ2-7, with a tentative D call TRBD2 (6 bases). Trimming left V 4 bases short and J 1 base short, with 11 bases between. The CDR3 has 14 residues. The V gene's germline CDR1 is MDHEN and CDR2 SYDVKM. CDR3 bases: TGTGCCAGCAGTTCGGGGACTCGTTCCTACGAGCAGTACTTC. It specifies CASSSGTRSYEQYF.

This clonotype was picked up a small number of times. V and J are TRBV10-3 and TRBJ2-3, with 12 bases that match TRBD2. Germline values: CDR1 ENHRY, CDR2 SYGVKD. This CDR3 is built from 18 residues. Germline trimming cut 2 bases from V and 0 bases from J; bases unmatched to any gene: 6. CDR3 region: CAISETGLAGTSTDTQYF. As DNA, the CDR3 is TGTGCCATCAGTGAGACCGGACTAGCGGGAACTAGCACAGATACGCAGTATTTT.

The chain couples TRBV6-2 or TRBV6-3 to TRBJ1-1, with D unclear. The CDR3 covers 15 residues. Trimming stripped 1 base from V and 1 base from J, with 10 bases between. Germline CDR1 reads MNHEY; CDR2 reads SVGEGT. This CDR3 is CASSYLALPNTEAFF. DNA of the CDR3: TGTGCCAGCAGTTACTTAGCCCTTCCGAACACTGAAGCTTTCTTT.

The chain combines TRBV6-2 or TRBV6-3 with TRBJ2-1; D ambiguous. The ends were cut back, 1 base at V and 10 bases at J, with 5 bases in the middle. The CDR3 is 11 residues long. The germline gives CDR1 MNHEY, CDR2 SVGEGT. This CDR3 is CASSYWKEQFF. The DNA for the CDR3 is TGTGCCAGCAGTTACTGGAAAGAGCAGTTCTTC.

The genes are TRBV7-9 and TRBJ2-7; possibly TRBD2 for D (5 bases). Germline V lookup: CDR1 SEHNR, CDR2 FQNEAQ (reference sequence). The ends were cut back, 4 bases at V and 7 bases at J, with 23 bases in the middle. The CDR3 runs to 16 residues. The CDR3 coding sequence is TGTGCCAGCAGCTACCAACCGGGATCTCCTGGTGGTGAGCAGTACTTC. It encodes CASSYQPGSPGGEQYF.

Worth noting for this clonotype: This may arise from a read error, as a much more abundant clone is one base away. This sequence joins TRBV10-3 and TRBJ2-5; the D gene is possibly TRBD1 (6 bases). Germline V gene lookup returns CDR1 ENHRY and CDR2 SYGVKD. This CDR3 spans 14 amino acids. The CDR3 protein is CAISVADSQEPQYF. CDR3 in DNA: TGTGCCATCAGTGTTGCGGACAGCCAAGAGCCCCAGTACTTC.

About this clonotype: A much larger clone differs by one base, so this may be a read error. The rearrangement uses TRBV2 and TRBJ2-3; 8 nucleotides align to TRBD1. The germline V gene has CDR1 SNHLY and CDR2 FYNNEI. The CDR3 loop spans 15 amino acids. The V and J ends lost 7 bases and 0 bases, in that order; junction bases with no gene match: 6. CDR3 sequence reads: CASTNRGSSTDTQYF. CDR3 coding DNA: TGTGCCAGCACCAACAGGGGGAGTAGCACAGATACGCAGTATTTT. The full variable domain, its missing parts supplied by reference TRBV2 and TRBJ2-3, is EPEVTQTPSHQVTQMGQEVILRCVPISNHLYFYWYRQILGQKVEFLVSFYNNEISEKSEIFDDQFSVERPDGSNFTLKIRSTKLEDSAMYFCASTNRGSSTDTQYFGPGTRLTVL.

The rearrangement uses TRBV6-5 and TRBJ1-5; 7 positions agree with TRBD1. This CDR3 has 17 residues. CDR1 is MNHEY, CDR2 SVGAGI, per germline. V gave up 5 bases and J gave up 3 bases; unmatched junction bases: 13. DNA of the CDR3: TGTGCCAGCAGTCCCTCACCTTGGACAGGTTCCAATCAGCCCCAGCATTTT. Its translation: CASSPSPWTGSNQPQHF.